The 23 T cell receptor beta chains reported below all come from one sample, sequenced in a study of neoadjuvant nivolumab and ipilimumab in lung cancer (dated by TCRdb to 2018 to 2021). The label giving this sample's time point can be read as: at surgical resection after neoadjuvant nivolumab +/- ipilimumab. Library preparation employed the immunoSEQ multiplex PCR assay. TCRdb holds this immuneACCESS table with in-frame rearrangements only. Some clones are missing; in checked studies, unresolved V genes explain under half, and the rest has no known cause. This sample has thousands of clones in its table, and roughly 79% of those were observed once. 5.2% of the sample rests with the top ten. Specimen: normal lung tissue adjacent to the tumor, collected after neoadjuvant nivolumab, alone or with ipilimumab, at or shortly before surgery. The source is an adult with non-small cell lung cancer. Some clones in this sample may be carry-over from other donors' samples.

The chain carries TRBV7-9 and TRBJ2-1; D is perhaps TRBD1 or TRBD2 (6 bases each). V was shortened by 2 bases and J by 4 bases, with 12 bases between the two germline ends. The CDR3 totals 15 residues. Germline lookup yields CDR1 SEHNR and CDR2 FQNEAQ (reference sequence). In DNA form, the CDR3 reads TGTGCCAGCAGCTTAACCGGGGGCCGTTACAATGAGCAGTTCTTC. Translating gives CASSLTGGRYNEQFF. Combining the CDR3 with reference TRBV7-9 and TRBJ2-1 gives the whole variable domain DTGVSQNPRHKITKRGQNVTFRCDPISEHNRLYWYRQTLGQGPEFLTYFQNEAQLEKSRLLSDRFSAERPKGSFSTLEIQRTEQGDSAMYLCASSLTGGRYNEQFFGPGTRLTVL.

The CDR3 sequence: CASSYDRDRGDTF. The CDR3 coding sequence is TGTGCCAGCAGTTACGACCGGGACAGGGGAGACACCTTC. The chain employs TRBV6-5 and TRBJ1-2; 10 nucleotides align to TRBD1. The CDR3 has 13 amino acids. Per germline, CDR1 MNHEY and CDR2 SVGAGI. The V segment lost 2 bases and the J segment 12 bases; nucleotides outside the gene matches: 6.

The chain links TRBV6-1 to TRBJ1-3; unclear D gene. Trimming removed 6 bases from V and 6 bases from J, with 12 bases in between. This CDR3 is built from 13 residues. Germline V lookup: CDR1 MNHNS, CDR2 SASEGT. In nucleotides, the CDR3 is TGTGCCAGCAGCCGGGCGGTGGAAAACACCATATATTTT. Translated: CASSRAVENTIYF.

The gene calls are TRBV5-1 and TRBJ2-1, with TRBD2 matching over 13 bases. With 2 bases clipped from V and 11 bases from J, the junction kept 7 bases outside the gene matches. This CDR3 contains 15 residues. Germline V CDR1 and CDR2: SGHRS, YFSETQ. The CDR3 DNA follows: TGCGCCAGCAGCTTCGGACTAGCGGGGGATATACAGCAGTTCTTC. Translated: CASSFGLAGDIQQFF.

This sequence joins TRBV6-1 and TRBJ1-1; TRBD1 is a possible D gene (5 bases). Germline V gives CDR1 MNHNS, CDR2 SASEGT. V lost 2 bases and J lost 5, with 12 bases in between. The CDR3 has 14 residues. CDR3: CASSEPGERTEAFF. CDR3 nucleotide sequence: TGTGCCAGCAGTGAACCGGGGGAAAGGACTGAAGCTTTCTTT.

This clone came up a few times. This chain joins TRBV12-5 and TRBJ2-5; TRBD1 matches at 12 bases. This CDR3 is 17 amino acids long. V shed 1 base and J 5 bases; nucleotides not matched to a gene: 8. The germline V gene has CDR1 LGHNT and CDR2 FRNRAP. CDR3 DNA sequence: TGTGCTAGTGGTTTGGACGCCGGGACAGGGGGCATGGAGACCCAGTACTTC. It translates to CASGLDAGTGGMETQYF. The whole variable domain, filled in from reference TRBV12-5 and TRBJ2-5, reads DARVTQTPRHKVTEMGQEVTMRCQPILGHNTVFWYRQTMMQGLELLAYFRNRAPLDDSGMPKDRFSAEMPDATLATLKIQPSEPRDSAVYFCASGLDAGTGGMETQYFGPGTRLLVL.

This CDR3 is CAISESPDRGQLGYTF. CDR3 nucleotide sequence: TGTGCCATCAGTGAGTCCCCGGACAGGGGGCAATTGGGCTACACCTTC. V and J are TRBV10-3 and TRBJ1-2, with TRBD1 matching over 11 bases. The CDR3 has 16 residues. V was clipped by 0 bases and J by 8 bases; unmatched bases: 8. Germline lookup yields CDR1 ENHRY and CDR2 SYGVKD.

The chain is built from TRBV29-1 and TRBJ2-5; D gene ambiguous. Per germline, CDR1 SQVTM and CDR2 ANQGSEA. The CDR3 has 14 amino acids. V gave up 6 bases and J gave up 2 bases, with 16 bases separating them. CDR3 amino acids: CSVLKVQKQETQYF. For the CDR3, the DNA is TGCAGCGTCCTCAAGGTACAGAAGCAAGAGACCCAGTACTTC.

The rearrangement joins TRBV6-6 to TRBJ2-3; D call uncertain. Germline CDR1 and CDR2: MNHNY and SVGAGI (reference sequence). This CDR3 has 12 residues. Trimming stripped 8 bases from V and 0 bases from J, with 6 bases between. CDR3 loop: CASHDSTDTQYF. The DNA for the CDR3 is TGTGCCAGCCATGACAGCACAGATACGCAGTATTTT.

The chain couples TRBV4-3 to TRBJ2-1, with TRBD2 matching over 16 bases. CDR3 length: 17 residues. The V segment lost 4 bases and the J segment 7 bases; nucleotides outside the gene matches: 7. Germline V gene sequence: CDR1 LGHNA, CDR2 YSLEER. The chain's CDR3 is CASSPQSGLAGGNEQFF. The DNA of the CDR3 is TGCGCCAGCAGCCCTCAATCGGGACTAGCGGGAGGGAATGAGCAGTTCTTC.

This clone was picked up one time. The J gene is TRBJ1-6, the V gene TRBV7-2, with D unclear. V lost 2 bases and J lost 0, with 8 bases in between. There are 16 residues in the CDR3. Germline values: CDR1 SGHTA, CDR2 FQGNSA. CDR3 residues: CASSLPESSYNSPLHF. The DNA of the CDR3 is TGTGCCAGCAGCTTACCGGAGAGCTCCTATAATTCACCCCTCCACTTT.

The CDR3 reads CARVAREIYSNQPQHF. In nucleotides, the CDR3 is TGCGCCAGAGTGGCCCGGGAGATTTATAGCAATCAGCCCCAGCATTTT. V gene TRBV5-1 combines with J gene TRBJ1-5; D uncertain. This CDR3 comprises 16 residues. In germline, CDR1 is SGHRS, CDR2 YFSETQ. Trimming removed 8 bases from V and 0 bases from J, with 18 bases in between. Filled out from reference TRBV5-1 and TRBJ1-5, the complete variable domain reads KAGVTQTPRYLIKTRGQQVTLSCSPISGHRSVSWYQQTPGQGLQFLFEYFSETQRNKGNFPGRFSGRQFSNSRSEMNVSTLELGDSALYLCARVAREIYSNQPQHFGDGTRLSIL.

This sequence joins TRBV7-9 and TRBJ1-2; TRBD1 aligns across 7 bases. CDR1 is SEHNR, CDR2 FQNEAQ, per germline (reference sequence). This CDR3 region has 13 residues. V dropped 5 bases and J dropped 8; count of bases not matched to a gene: 8. The CDR3 loop reads CASSPGQTVGYTF. In DNA form, the CDR3 reads TGTGCCAGCAGCCCGGGACAGACGGTGGGCTACACCTTC.

The chain is built from TRBV18 and TRBJ2-3; weak D call: TRBD2 (5 bases). The CDR3 is 14 residues long. The V end was cut by 2 bases, the J end by 1 base, with 7 bases between. Per the germline V gene, CDR1 is KGHSH and CDR2 is LQKENI. The CDR3 DNA reads as TGTGCCAGCTCACCAACCGGGGGCACAGATACGCAGTATTTT. It codes for CASSPTGGTDTQYF.

The chain is built from TRBV5-4 and TRBJ2-1; 9 bases are a match to TRBD2. Trimming at V came to 7 bases and at J to 8 bases, leaving 10 bases not matched to a gene. The V gene's germline CDR1 is SGHNT and CDR2 YYREEE (reference sequence). The CDR3 runs 14 residues. The CDR3 is CASPVAGGRDEQFF. The CDR3 nucleotides are TGTGCCAGCCCAGTTGCGGGGGGGCGGGATGAGCAGTTCTTC.

This chain uses TRBV5-1 with TRBJ2-1; tentative D call: TRBD2 (6 bases). Per the germline V gene, CDR1 is SGHRS and CDR2 is YFSETQ. Trimming stripped 4 bases from V and 0 bases from J, with 14 bases between. CDR3 length: 16 amino acids. Here the CDR3 reads CASSTSLANSYNEQFF. The DNA for the CDR3 is TGCGCCAGCAGCACCTCACTAGCCAACTCCTACAATGAGCAGTTCTTC.

The genes are TRBV15 and TRBJ1-5; maybe TRBD1 (5 bases). CDR3 length: 15 residues. V dropped 5 bases and J dropped 2 bases, with 13 bases sitting between them. Germline V gives CDR1 LNHNV, CDR2 YYDKDF (reference sequence). CDR3 region: CATSPRGVGNQPQHF. CDR3 bases: TGTGCCACCAGCCCCCGGGGGGTTGGCAATCAGCCCCAGCATTTT.

V and J are TRBV6-5 and TRBJ2-5; possibly TRBD2 for D (6 bases). The CDR3 consists of 16 residues. The V end lost 0 bases, the J end lost 5 bases, and 16 bases lay between the germline ends. Germline V lookup: CDR1 MNHEY, CDR2 SVGAGI. CDR3 DNA: TGTGCCAGCAGTTACTCCTTCACTAGCCAACAGGAGACCCAGTACTTC. Protein sequence: CASSYSFTSQQETQYF.

V usage is TRBV9 and J usage is TRBJ2-1; 13 bases are shared with TRBD2. V trimming: 5 bases; J trimming: 6 bases; junction bases outside the gene matches: 17. CDR1 is SGDLS and CDR2 is YYNGEE in the germline V gene. There are 19 residues in the CDR3. The CDR3 sequence is CASSVTGTSGTRGINEQFF. CDR3 sequence (DNA): TGTGCCAGCAGTGTAACGGGGACTAGCGGGACCCGGGGGATCAATGAGCAGTTCTTC.

This clone was seen more than once but under ten times. The V and J genes are TRBV18 and TRBJ1-6; maybe TRBD1 (5 bases). V was cut by 6 bases and J by 7 bases, with 13 bases left in between. The CDR3 has 14 amino acids. In germline, CDR1 is KGHSH, CDR2 LQKENI. CDR3 sequence (DNA): TGTGCCAGCTCGCCAGGGATTAGAAATTCACCCCTCCACTTT. Translating it yields CASSPGIRNSPLHF.

V usage is TRBV12-5 and J usage is TRBJ2-7; no reliable D call. The CDR3 is 14 residues long. Between the trimmed V and J ends, which lost 3 bases and 0 bases, there was a span of 9 bases. CDR1 is LGHNT, CDR2 FRNRAP, per germline. The CDR3 here is CASGLVASSYEQYF. The CDR3 DNA reads TGTGCTAGTGGTTTAGTTGCGAGCTCCTACGAGCAGTACTTC.

J is TRBJ2-7 and V is TRBV10-3, with 7 bases identical to TRBD1. Trimming cost V 9 bases and J 11 bases; bases outside gene matches: 10. CDR1 is ENHRY, CDR2 SYGVKD, per germline. This CDR3 has 11 amino acids. DNA of the CDR3: TGTGCCATAGGACAGGCCCTCGGGAAGTACTTC. Encoded protein: CAIGQALGKYF.

The chain uses TRBV7-9 and TRBJ1-4; 7 bases are shared with TRBD1. V trimming: 4 bases; J trimming: 4 bases; junction bases outside the gene matches: 6. Germline CDR1 reads SEHNR; CDR2 reads FQNEAQ (reference sequence). CDR3 length: 15 residues. The chain's CDR3 is CASSSGQPVNEKLFF. In nucleotides, the CDR3 is TGTGCCAGCAGCTCGGGACAGCCGGTTAATGAAAAACTGTTTTTT.